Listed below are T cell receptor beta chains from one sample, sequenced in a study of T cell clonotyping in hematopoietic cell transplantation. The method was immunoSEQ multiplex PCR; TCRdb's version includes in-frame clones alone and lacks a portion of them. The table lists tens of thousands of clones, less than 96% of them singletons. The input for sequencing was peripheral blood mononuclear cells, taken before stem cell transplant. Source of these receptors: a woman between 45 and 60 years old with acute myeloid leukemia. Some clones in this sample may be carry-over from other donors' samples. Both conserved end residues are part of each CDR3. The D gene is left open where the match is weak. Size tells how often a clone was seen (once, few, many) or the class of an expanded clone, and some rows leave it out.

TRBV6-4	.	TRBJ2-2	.	CASRVLANTGELFF	TGTGCCAGCAGAGTCCTAGCGAACACCGGGGAGCTGTTTTTT
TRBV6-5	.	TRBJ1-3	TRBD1	CASGEGAPGNTIYF	TGTGCCAGCGGCGAGGGGGCGCCGGGAAACACCATATATTTT
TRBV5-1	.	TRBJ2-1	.	CASSLVSGNEQFF	TGCGCCAGCAGCTTGGTTTCGGGAAATGAGCAGTTCTTC
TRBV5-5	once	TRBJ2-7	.	CASSLTSAAYEQYF	TGTGCCAGCAGCTTGACGAGCGCCGCCTACGAGCAGTACTTC
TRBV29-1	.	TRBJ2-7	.	CSVQGPGPSSYEQYF	TGCAGCGTGCAGGGGCCGGGACCCAGCTCCTACGAGCAGTACTTC
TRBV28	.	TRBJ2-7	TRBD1	CASSGPRRTGSALGYEQYF	TGTGCCAGCAGTGGCCCGAGAAGGACAGGGTCCGCCTTAGGCTACGAGCAGTACTTC
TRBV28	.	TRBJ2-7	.	CASRGHGNYEQYF	TGTGCCAGCAGGGGACACGGAAACTACGAGCAGTACTTC
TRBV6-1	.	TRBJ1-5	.	CASSGFTLVGSNQPQHF	TGTGCCAGCAGTGGTTTTACCCTGGTGGGGAGCAATCAGCCCCAGCATTTT
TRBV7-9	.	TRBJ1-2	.	CASSPSGEGYTF	TGTGCCAGCAGTCCCTCGGGGGAGGGCTACACCTTC
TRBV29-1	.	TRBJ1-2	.	CSVEDGEYGYTF	TGCAGCGTTGAGGACGGTGAATATGGCTACACCTTC
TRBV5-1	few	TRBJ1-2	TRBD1	CASSLARGGGYTF	TGCGCCAGCAGCTTGGCCCGAGGGGGCGGCTACACCTTC
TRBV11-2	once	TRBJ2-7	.	CASSFFTPSGGLYEQYF	TGTGCCAGCAGCTTTTTTACTCCCAGCGGTGGCCTTTACGAGCAGTACTTC
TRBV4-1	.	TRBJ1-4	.	CASRFRGAELIEKLFF	TGCGCCAGCAGATTTAGGGGAGCGGAGCTGATAGAAAAACTGTTTTTT
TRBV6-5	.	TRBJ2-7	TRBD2	CASSLAGSSYEQYF	TGTGCCAGCAGTCTAGCGGGAAGCTCCTACGAGCAGTACTTC
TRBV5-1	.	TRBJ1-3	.	CASSLAAPSAGNTIYF	TGCGCCAGCAGCTTGGCGGCACCTTCTGCTGGAAACACCATATATTTT
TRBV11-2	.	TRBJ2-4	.	CATQTGGIQYF	TGTGCCACCCAGACAGGAGGGATTCAGTACTTC
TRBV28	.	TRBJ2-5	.	CASSLQPSRETQYF	TGTGCCAGCAGTTTACAACCTAGCAGGGAGACCCAGTACTTC
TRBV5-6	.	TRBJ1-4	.	CASSPSPASLEKLFF	TGTGCCAGCAGCCCCAGCCCCGCTTCTCTTGAAAAACTGTTTTTT
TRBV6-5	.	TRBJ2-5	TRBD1	CASSSQGARETQYF	TGTGCCAGCAGTTCCCAGGGGGCTCGGGAGACCCAGTACTTC
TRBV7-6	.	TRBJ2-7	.	CASSPQGGRMNEQYF	TGTGCCAGCAGCCCCCAGGGGGGGAGGATGAACGAGCAGTACTTC
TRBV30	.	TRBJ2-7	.	CAWSSSAYEQYF	TGTGCCTGGTCGAGTTCGGCCTACGAGCAGTACTTC
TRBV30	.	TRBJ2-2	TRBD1	CAWSRQGGNTGELFF	TGTGCCTGGAGCAGACAGGGGGGGAACACCGGGGAGCTGTTTTTT
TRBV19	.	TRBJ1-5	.	CARSNQPQHF	TGTGCCAGGAGCAATCAGCCCCAGCATTTT
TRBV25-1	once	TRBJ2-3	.	CASSDPGRRKGDTQYF	TGTGCCAGCAGTGATCCGGGGCGGAGGAAGGGAGATACGCAGTATTTT
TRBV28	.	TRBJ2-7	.	CASRGVMGDEQYF	TGTGCCAGCAGGGGGGTAATGGGGGACGAGCAGTACTTC
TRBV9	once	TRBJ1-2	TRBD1	CASSFTPGQGSGYTF	TGTGCCAGCAGCTTCACTCCGGGACAGGGTAGTGGCTACACCTTC
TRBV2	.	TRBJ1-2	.	CASGQEHYGYTF	TGTGCCAGCGGTCAAGAGCACTATGGCTACACCTTC